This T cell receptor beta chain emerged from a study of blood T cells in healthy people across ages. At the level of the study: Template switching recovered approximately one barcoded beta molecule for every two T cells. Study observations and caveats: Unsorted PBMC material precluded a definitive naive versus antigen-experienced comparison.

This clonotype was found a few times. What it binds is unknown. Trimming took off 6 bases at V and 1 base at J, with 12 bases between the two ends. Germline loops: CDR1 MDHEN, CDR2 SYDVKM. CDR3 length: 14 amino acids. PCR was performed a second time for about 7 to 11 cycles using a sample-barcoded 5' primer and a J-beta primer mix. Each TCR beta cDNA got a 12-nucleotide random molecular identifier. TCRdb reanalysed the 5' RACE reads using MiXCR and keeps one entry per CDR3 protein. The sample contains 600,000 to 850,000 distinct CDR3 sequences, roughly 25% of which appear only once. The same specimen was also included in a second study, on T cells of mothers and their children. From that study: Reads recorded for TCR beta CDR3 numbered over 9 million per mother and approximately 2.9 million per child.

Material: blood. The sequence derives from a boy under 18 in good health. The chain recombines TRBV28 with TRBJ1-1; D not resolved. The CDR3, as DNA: TGTGCCAGCAGCTCGGGGTACGGGAACACTGAAGCTTTCTTT. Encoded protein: CASSSGYGNTEAFF.